The next 7 T cell receptor beta chains were all read from a single sample in a study of radiotherapy plus CTLA-4 blockade in lung cancer. Data came from immunoSEQ multiplex PCR; TCRdb stores just in-frame clones and leaves some out. This sample carries about 90,000 clones, less than 80% of them seen once, and the ten largest clones take around 15%. Sequences were derived from peripheral blood, sampled from a patient treated with radiotherapy plus ipilimumab. These receptors were obtained from a human donor with non-small cell lung cancer that progressed on radiotherapy plus ipilimumab.

The rearrangement links TRBV5-1 to TRBJ1-4, with 8 bases identical to TRBD1. The CDR3 loop spans 14 amino acids. From germline, CDR1 is SGHRS and CDR2 YFSETQ. Trimming removed 4 bases from V and 7 bases from J; junction bases left unmatched: 6. CDR3 nucleotides: TGCGCCAGCAGCGCTGGACAGGGTGGTGAAAAACTGTTTTTT. Amino acid sequence: CASSAGQGGEKLFF. Complete variable domain (other parts from reference TRBV5-1 and TRBJ1-4): KAGVTQTPRYLIKTRGQQVTLSCSPISGHRSVSWYQQTPGQGLQFLFEYFSETQRNKGNFPGRFSGRQFSNSRSEMNVSTLELGDSALYLCASSAGQGGEKLFFGSGTQLSVL.

CDR3: CASSLSGIQETQYF. CDR3 nucleotide sequence: TGTGCCAGCAGTTTATCGGGGATCCAAGAGACCCAGTACTTC. The genes are TRBV27 and TRBJ2-5; no firm D call. Trimming stripped 0 bases from V and 1 base from J, with 6 bases between. Germline V gives CDR1 MNHEY, CDR2 SMNVEV (reference sequence). The CDR3 length is 14 residues.

This clone appeared once. The chain is built from TRBV10-3 and TRBJ2-3; 7 bases are a match to TRBD2. The CDR3 consists of 14 residues. V lost 10 bases and J lost 2; bases outside the gene matches: 9. The V gene's germline CDR1 is ENHRY and CDR2 SYGVKD. The CDR3 nucleotides read TGTGCCACCGGGAGCGGGGTCCTCACAGATACGCAGTATTTT. Protein: CATGSGVLTDTQYF.

The chain uses TRBV5-6 and TRBJ2-5, with 10 bases that match TRBD2. V lost 4 bases, J lost 0 bases, and 6 bases stayed unmatched. The germline V gene has CDR1 SGHDT and CDR2 YYEEEE. CDR3 length: 16 amino acids. The CDR3 is CASSPGLAVYQETQYF. The CDR3 DNA reads as TGTGCCAGCAGCCCCGGACTAGCGGTGTACCAAGAGACCCAGTACTTC.

The chain couples TRBV7-3 to TRBJ1-3; D remains ambiguous. CDR3 length: 14 residues. V lost 0 bases to trimming and J lost 0 bases, with 3 bases between them. Germline V gene sequence: CDR1 SGHTA, CDR2 FQGTGA. CDR3 region: CASSLTNSGNTIYF. The CDR3 DNA is TGTGCCAGCAGCTTAACAAACTCTGGAAACACCATATATTTT.

The chain joins TRBV28 to TRBJ2-7; D possibly corresponds to TRBD2 (5 bases). V was trimmed by 4 bases and J by 7 bases, leaving 11 bases between them. Per the germline V gene, CDR1 is MDHEN and CDR2 is SYDVKM. The CDR3 extends over 12 amino acids. DNA of the CDR3: TGTGCCAGCAGTTGGCGGGTCCGGGAGCAGTACTTC. Amino acids: CASSWRVREQYF. The whole variable domain, remainder taken from reference TRBV28 and TRBJ2-7, is DVKVTQSSRYLVKRTGEKVFLECVQDMDHENMFWYRQDPGLGLRLIYFSYDVKMKEKGDIPEGYSVSREKKERFSLILESASTNQTSMYLCASSWRVREQYFGPGTRLTVT.

The V and J genes are TRBV11-1 and TRBJ1-4; 8 bases are shared with TRBD1. Germline V gene data show CDR1 as SGHAT and CDR2 as FQDESV (reference sequence). CDR3 length: 14 amino acids. V lost 5 bases, J lost 5 bases, and 4 bases stayed unmatched. The CDR3 DNA is TGTGCCAGCAGCCTCGGACAGGGAAATGAAAAACTGTTTTTT. Protein sequence: CASSLGQGNEKLFF.